Sequencing of this TCR beta chain was carried out in a study of T cell repertoires in cytomegalovirus infection. On the study more broadly: Indicated by public TCR beta signatures were CMV infection and matching HLA type. Study-level points and caveats: Identification of carriers of CMV plus the relevant HLA was performed using cumulative public TCR beta family frequency. Across the ex vivo response, the dominant clonotypes were HLA-C-restricted CMV-specific TCR beta clonotypes.

About this clonotype: Its cognate antigen is unknown.

Germline CDR1 LNHDA, CDR2 SQIVND (reference sequence). J was trimmed by 6 bases and V by 5 bases; bases with no gene match: 10. The CDR3 has 16 residues. TCRdb reprocessed the reads via MiXCR and lists one record per CDR3 protein. The top ten hold around 13% of the sample, which has about 530,000 distinct CDR3 sequences, about 30% seen once. This TCR came from a human donor in good health (CMV status not recorded). Some clones in this sample may be carry-over from other donors' samples. The chain couples TRBV19 to TRBJ1-5; TRBD1 matches 10 bases. Sequencing input: PBMCs. For the CDR3, the DNA is TGTGCCAGTAGTCCCCTTCGGACAGGGGGACCTCAGCCCCAGCATTTT. It is translated as CASSPLRTGGPQPQHF.